These T cell receptor beta chains were read from a single sample in a study of identical twins. MiXCR, applied by TCRdb to the 5' RACE reads, yields one record per CDR3 protein. The sample shows around 470,000 distinct CDR3 sequences, 14% of them seen only once. These data were also filed under a second study, of yellow fever vaccine responses in identical twins.

Specimen: CD4+ T cells sorted from blood. The receptors shown here come from a woman aged 18-29 years in good health. Both conserved end residues are part of each CDR3. A D gene is named only where the DNA matches it firmly. Size is omitted from some rows. Given values are once, few, many or a class for expanded clones.

d_gene: .
abundance: .
v_gene: TRBV6-2/TRBV6-3
j_gene: TRBJ2-7
CDR3nt: TGTGCCAGCAGCCTACTGGGACTCGAAGCCCCGAGCTCCTACGAGCAGTACTTC
CDR3aa: CASSLLGLEAPSSYEQYF

d_gene: TRBD2
abundance: few
v_gene: TRBV7-2
j_gene: TRBJ2-7
CDR3nt: TGTGCCAGCAGCCCGCGCTTTAGCGGGGGGGAATACGAGCAGTACTTC
CDR3aa: CASSPRFSGGEYEQYF

d_gene: .
abundance: .
v_gene: TRBV18
j_gene: TRBJ2-1
CDR3nt: TGTGCCAGCTCACAAACTAGGGACAATGAGCAGTTCTTC
CDR3aa: CASSQTRDNEQFF

d_gene: .
abundance: .
v_gene: TRBV5-4
j_gene: TRBJ2-1
CDR3nt: TGTGCCAGCAGAGCACCAAGAGGGGACAATGAGCAGTTCTTC
CDR3aa: CASRAPRGDNEQFF

d_gene: .
abundance: .
v_gene: TRBV9
j_gene: TRBJ2-1
CDR3nt: TGTGCCAGCAGCGTAGCCACGCAGGCTCGCGGCAATGAGCAGTTCTTC
CDR3aa: CASSVATQARGNEQFF

d_gene: .
abundance: .
v_gene: TRBV27
j_gene: TRBJ1-1
CDR3nt: TGTGCCAGCAGCACTACCGGGGGAGGCGCTTTCTTT
CDR3aa: CASSTTGGGAFF

d_gene: .
abundance: many
v_gene: TRBV15
j_gene: TRBJ2-1
CDR3nt: TGTGCCACCAGCAGAGATCCCCATCAGGTCCCCTTGTTCTTC
CDR3aa: CATSRDPHQVPLFF

d_gene: TRBD1
abundance: few
v_gene: TRBV6-1
j_gene: TRBJ2-7
CDR3nt: TGTGCCAGCAGAGGACAGGGGGCGAACAACGAGCAGTACTTC
CDR3aa: CASRGQGANNEQYF

d_gene: TRBD2
abundance: .
v_gene: TRBV7-9
j_gene: TRBJ2-1
CDR3nt: TGTGCCAGCAGCTTAGCGGCTAGGACTAGCGGCAACAATGAGCAGTTCTTC
CDR3aa: CASSLAARTSGNNEQFF

d_gene: TRBD2
abundance: once
v_gene: TRBV12-3/TRBV12-4
j_gene: TRBJ2-5
CDR3nt: TGTGCCAGCAGTTCAAGATCTAGCGGGAGGTCGGAGACCCAGTACTTC
CDR3aa: CASSSRSSGRSETQYF

d_gene: TRBD2
abundance: .
v_gene: TRBV5-1
j_gene: TRBJ2-1
CDR3nt: TGCGCCAGCAGCTTGGCGGCTAGCGGGAGAAATGAGCAGTTCTTC
CDR3aa: CASSLAASGRNEQFF

d_gene: TRBD1
abundance: .
v_gene: TRBV18
j_gene: TRBJ2-7
CDR3nt: TGTGCCAGCTCACCACCGTCGGCAGGGGGCCTATACGAGCAGTACTTC
CDR3aa: CASSPPSAGGLYEQYF

d_gene: TRBD2
abundance: .
v_gene: TRBV3-1
j_gene: TRBJ2-1
CDR3nt: TGTGCCAGCAGCCGTGAGGGACTAGCGGCTATTGAGCAGTTCTTC
CDR3aa: CASSREGLAAIEQFF

d_gene: .
abundance: few
v_gene: TRBV7-2
j_gene: TRBJ1-6
CDR3nt: TGTGCCAGCAGCTTAGCCTATAATTCACCCCTCCACTTT
CDR3aa: CASSLAYNSPLHF

d_gene: TRBD2
abundance: .
v_gene: TRBV6-2/TRBV6-3
j_gene: TRBJ2-2
CDR3nt: TGTGCCAGCAGCTGGACTAGCGGGAGATATACCGGGGAGCTGTTTTTT
CDR3aa: CASSWTSGRYTGELFF

d_gene: .
abundance: many
v_gene: TRBV9
j_gene: TRBJ1-2
CDR3nt: TGTGCCAGCAGCGTAGGTCCAGGGAGAGGAGTGTATGGCTACACCTTC
CDR3aa: CASSVGPGRGVYGYTF

d_gene: .
abundance: many
v_gene: TRBV5-1
j_gene: TRBJ2-7
CDR3nt: TGCGCCAGCAGCTTGGGACCAGGCGGGCTCCTTACCTACGAGCAGTACTTC
CDR3aa: CASSLGPGGLLTYEQYF

d_gene: .
abundance: .
v_gene: TRBV9
j_gene: TRBJ2-1
CDR3nt: TGTGCCAGCAGCGAAGAGCCGCCCCGGGACACCGAGCAGTTCTTC
CDR3aa: CASSEEPPRDTEQFF

d_gene: .
abundance: .
v_gene: TRBV6-2/TRBV6-3
j_gene: TRBJ2-7
CDR3nt: TGTGCCAGCAGCGAACTCGGGACCGTCACCTACGAGCAGTACTTC
CDR3aa: CASSELGTVTYEQYF

d_gene: TRBD2
abundance: .
v_gene: TRBV5-1
j_gene: TRBJ2-3
CDR3nt: TGCGCCAGCAGCTTGGCCCTAGCGGGGTCCGGGGATACGCAGTATTTT
CDR3aa: CASSLALAGSGDTQYF

d_gene: .
abundance: few
v_gene: TRBV29-1
j_gene: TRBJ1-1
CDR3nt: TGCAGCGCCCGACCTCCAGACACTGAAGCTTTCTTT
CDR3aa: CSARPPDTEAFF

d_gene: .
abundance: .
v_gene: TRBV7-9
j_gene: TRBJ2-6
CDR3nt: TGTGCCAGCAGCACCGGGACACCTGGGGCCAACGTCCTGACTTTC
CDR3aa: CASSTGTPGANVLTF

d_gene: .
abundance: .
v_gene: TRBV7-2
j_gene: TRBJ2-5
CDR3nt: TGTGCCAGCAGCTTAGAACGTGGACAAGAGACCCAGTACTTC
CDR3aa: CASSLERGQETQYF

d_gene: TRBD2
abundance: .
v_gene: TRBV5-6
j_gene: TRBJ2-2
CDR3nt: TGTGCCAGCAGCGGCCGGGACTACCCCCTTGTCGGGGAGCTGTTTTTT
CDR3aa: CASSGRDYPLVGELFF

d_gene: .
abundance: .
v_gene: TRBV6-1
j_gene: TRBJ2-3
CDR3nt: TGTGCCAGCAGTCGGGGGAGCACTAGCACAGATACGCAGTATTTT
CDR3aa: CASSRGSTSTDTQYF

d_gene: TRBD2
abundance: .
v_gene: TRBV6-4
j_gene: TRBJ2-1
CDR3nt: TGTGCCAGCAGTCCTCAACCGGGACTAGCTTCCAATGAGCAGTTCTTC
CDR3aa: CASSPQPGLASNEQFF

d_gene: TRBD2
abundance: .
v_gene: TRBV9
j_gene: TRBJ2-5
CDR3nt: TGTGCCAGCAGCGTAGGAATAGCGGGGGGGCAGGAGACCCAGTACTTC
CDR3aa: CASSVGIAGGQETQYF

d_gene: .
abundance: .
v_gene: TRBV15
j_gene: TRBJ2-7
CDR3nt: TGTGCCACCAGCAGAGATGTGGGGCCCTACGAGCAGTACTTC
CDR3aa: CATSRDVGPYEQYF

d_gene: .
abundance: few
v_gene: TRBV5-1
j_gene: TRBJ2-3
CDR3nt: TGCGCCAGCAGCCCCACCACGGGGGCACTTACAGATACGCAGTATTTT
CDR3aa: CASSPTTGALTDTQYF

d_gene: .
abundance: .
v_gene: TRBV5-1
j_gene: TRBJ2-5
CDR3nt: TGCGCCAGCAGAATTTCCCCCCAAGAGACCCAGTACTTC
CDR3aa: CASRISPQETQYF

d_gene: .
abundance: few
v_gene: TRBV4-2
j_gene: TRBJ2-7
CDR3nt: TGTGCCAGCAGCCGGAGACCCGAAGGGGAACCGTACGAGCAGTACTTC
CDR3aa: CASSRRPEGEPYEQYF